This T cell receptor beta chain was observed in a study of T cell responses to AZD1222 COVID-19 vaccine. Findings of the study overall: Spike was spanned by vaccine-associated CD4 TCRs, with dominance at 160-218 and 743-854. White British people made up most donors, females outnumbered males, and clonal diversity was possibly underestimated.

With regard to this clone: Its antigen is still unknown.

CDR3 size: 15 residues. Germline lookup yields CDR1 WSHSY and CDR2 SAAADI. The germline V and J ends were trimmed by 4 bases and 0 bases, with 10 bases remaining between them. Here immunoSEQ multiplex PCR was the method, and the copy in TCRdb shows in-frame clones only, minus some. The sample lists 150,000 or so clones, more than 70% seen once, with about 2.7% in the top ten. The sequence was obtained from an adult in good health. This chain uses TRBV10-2 with TRBJ2-1; TRBD2 might be the D (6 bases). The sample here was peripheral blood, taken on day 0 of AZD1222 vaccination. The CDR3 protein is CASSGAGSSYNEQFF. The CDR3 DNA reads TGCGCCAGCAGTGGGGCGGGGAGCTCCTACAATGAGCAGTTCTTC.